This T cell receptor (beta chain) was captured in a study of early T cells in non-severe SARS-CoV-2 infection. Study-wide context: Bulk RNA taken from unsorted whole blood was sequenced, leaving chains unpaired.

This CDR3 contains 12 residues. Trimming removed 3 bases from V and 2 bases from J, with 6 bases in between. CDR1 is SQVTM and CDR2 is ANQGSEA in the germline V gene. One entry per CDR3 protein results from TCRdb running MiXCR on the 5' RACE reads. Among tens of thousands of distinct CDR3 sequences, under 15% were seen once, and the ten largest hold over 0.95%. This sequence originates from an adult who was a healthcare worker with PCR-confirmed SARS-CoV-2 infection or an uninfected control (not recorded which). The source material was whole blood. This chain connects TRBV29-1 to TRBJ2-3; no definite D call. The CDR3 DNA reads TGCAGCGTTGAGCCCTTCACAGATACGCAGTATTTT. Protein product: CSVEPFTDTQYF.